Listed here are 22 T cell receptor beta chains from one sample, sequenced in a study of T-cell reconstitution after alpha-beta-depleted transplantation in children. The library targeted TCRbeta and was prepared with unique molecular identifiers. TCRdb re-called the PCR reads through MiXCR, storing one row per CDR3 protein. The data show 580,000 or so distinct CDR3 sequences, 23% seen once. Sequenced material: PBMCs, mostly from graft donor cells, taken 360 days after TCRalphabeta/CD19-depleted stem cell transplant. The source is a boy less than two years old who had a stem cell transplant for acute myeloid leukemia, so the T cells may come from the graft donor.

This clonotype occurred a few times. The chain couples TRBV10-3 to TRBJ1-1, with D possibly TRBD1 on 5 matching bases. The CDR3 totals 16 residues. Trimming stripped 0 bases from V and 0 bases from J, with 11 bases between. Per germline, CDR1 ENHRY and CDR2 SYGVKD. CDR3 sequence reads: CAISESKQDLNTEAFF. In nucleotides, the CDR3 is TGTGCCATCAGTGAGTCCAAACAGGACCTGAACACTGAAGCTTTCTTT.

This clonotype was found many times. The CDR3 nucleotides read TGTGCCAGCAGCTCCAGACAGGGGGTATTAGATACGCAGTATTTT. This encodes CASSSRQGVLDTQYF. The chain uses TRBV7-2 and TRBJ2-3; TRBD1 matches 9 bases. The CDR3 is 15 residues long. CDR1 and CDR2 (germline): SGHTA, FQGNSA. J was trimmed by 5 bases and V by 4 bases; bases with no gene match: 7.

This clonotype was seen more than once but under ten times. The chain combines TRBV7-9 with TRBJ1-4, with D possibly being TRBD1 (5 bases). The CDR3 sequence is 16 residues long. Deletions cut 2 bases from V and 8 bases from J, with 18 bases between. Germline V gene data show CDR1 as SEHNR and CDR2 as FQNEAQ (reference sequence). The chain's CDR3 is CASSLLPGAHREKLFF. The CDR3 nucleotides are TGTGCCAGCAGCTTATTACCTGGGGCCCATCGGGAAAAACTGTTTTTT.

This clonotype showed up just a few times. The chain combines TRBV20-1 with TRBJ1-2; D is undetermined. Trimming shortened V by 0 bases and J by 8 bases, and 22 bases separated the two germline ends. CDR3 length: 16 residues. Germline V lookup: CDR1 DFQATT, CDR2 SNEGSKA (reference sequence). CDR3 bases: TGCAGTGCTAGAGATCTCTGGGAGGGTCCTGAACGGGGCTACACCTTC. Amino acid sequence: CSARDLWEGPERGYTF.

The CDR3 is CASSLDLGGGAQDTQYF. As DNA, the CDR3 is TGTGCCAGCAGCTTGGACCTTGGCGGGGGGGCCCAGGATACGCAGTATTTT. The rearrangement uses TRBV7-9 and TRBJ2-3; 9 bases align to TRBD2. This CDR3 contains 17 residues. V lost 3 bases, J lost 6 bases, and 13 bases stayed unmatched. CDR1 and CDR2 from the germline V gene are SEHNR and FQNEAQ (reference sequence).

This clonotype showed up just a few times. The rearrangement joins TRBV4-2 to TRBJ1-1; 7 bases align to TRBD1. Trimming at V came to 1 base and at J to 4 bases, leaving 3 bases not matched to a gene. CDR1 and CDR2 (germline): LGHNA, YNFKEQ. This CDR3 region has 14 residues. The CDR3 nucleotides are TGTGCCAGCAGCCAAGTTCAGGGGGTCACTGAAGCTTTCTTT. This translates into CASSQVQGVTEAFF.

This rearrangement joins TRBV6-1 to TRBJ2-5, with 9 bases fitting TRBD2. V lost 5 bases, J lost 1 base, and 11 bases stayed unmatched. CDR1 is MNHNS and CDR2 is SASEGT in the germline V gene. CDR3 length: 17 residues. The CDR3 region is CASSTKRTSVSQETQYF. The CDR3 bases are TGTGCCAGCAGTACGAAGCGGACTAGCGTCAGCCAAGAGACCCAGTACTTC.

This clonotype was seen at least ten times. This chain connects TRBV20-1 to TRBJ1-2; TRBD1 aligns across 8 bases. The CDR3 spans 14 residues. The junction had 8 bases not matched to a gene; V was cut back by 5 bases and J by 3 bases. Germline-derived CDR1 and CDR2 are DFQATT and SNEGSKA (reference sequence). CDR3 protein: CSAQQGARDYGYTF. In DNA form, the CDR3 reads TGCAGTGCTCAGCAGGGGGCTAGAGACTATGGCTACACCTTC.

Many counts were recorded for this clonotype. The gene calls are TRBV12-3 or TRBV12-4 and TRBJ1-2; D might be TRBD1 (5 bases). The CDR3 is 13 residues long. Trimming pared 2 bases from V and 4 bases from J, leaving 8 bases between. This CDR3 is CASSLLGTYGYTF. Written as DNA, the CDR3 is TGTGCCAGCAGTTTATTAGGGACCTATGGCTACACCTTC.

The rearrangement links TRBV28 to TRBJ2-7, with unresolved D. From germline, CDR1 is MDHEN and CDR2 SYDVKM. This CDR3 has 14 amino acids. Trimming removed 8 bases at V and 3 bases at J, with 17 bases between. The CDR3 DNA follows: TGTGCCAGCGGTATTGGGAAAGAGGTCTACGAGCAGTACGTC. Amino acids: CASGIGKEVYEQYV.

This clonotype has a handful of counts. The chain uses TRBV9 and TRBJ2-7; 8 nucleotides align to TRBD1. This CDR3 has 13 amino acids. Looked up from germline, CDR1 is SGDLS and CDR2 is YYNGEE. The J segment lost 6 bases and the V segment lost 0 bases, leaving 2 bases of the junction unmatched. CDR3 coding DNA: TGTGCCAGCAGCGTAGTTACAGGGGGCGAGCAGTACTTC. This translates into CASSVVTGGEQYF.

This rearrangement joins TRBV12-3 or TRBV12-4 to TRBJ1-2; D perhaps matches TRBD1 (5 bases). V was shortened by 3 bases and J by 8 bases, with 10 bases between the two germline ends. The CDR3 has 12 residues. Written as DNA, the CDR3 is TGTGCCAGCAGTTTTGGGGGTTGGGGCTACACCTTC. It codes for CASSFGGWGYTF.

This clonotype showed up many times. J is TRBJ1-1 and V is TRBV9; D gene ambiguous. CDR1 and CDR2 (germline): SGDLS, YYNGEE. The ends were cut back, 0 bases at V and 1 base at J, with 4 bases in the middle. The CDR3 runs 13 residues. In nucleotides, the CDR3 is TGTGCCAGCAGCGTAGCCGGGAACACTGAAGCTTTCTTT. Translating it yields CASSVAGNTEAFF.

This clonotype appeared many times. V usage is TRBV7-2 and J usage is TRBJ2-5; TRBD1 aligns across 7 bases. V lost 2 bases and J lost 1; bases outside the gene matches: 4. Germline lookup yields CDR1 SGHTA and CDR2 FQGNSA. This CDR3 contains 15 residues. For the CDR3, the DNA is TGTGCCAGCAGCTTATGGGGACAGCCCCAAGAGACCCAGTACTTC. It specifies CASSLWGQPQETQYF.

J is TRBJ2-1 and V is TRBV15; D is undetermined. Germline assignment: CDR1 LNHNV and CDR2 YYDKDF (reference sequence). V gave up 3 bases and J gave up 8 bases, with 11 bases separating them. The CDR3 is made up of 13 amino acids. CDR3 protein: CATSSRWVDEQFF. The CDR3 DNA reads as TGTGCCACCAGCAGCCGCTGGGTCGATGAGCAGTTCTTC.

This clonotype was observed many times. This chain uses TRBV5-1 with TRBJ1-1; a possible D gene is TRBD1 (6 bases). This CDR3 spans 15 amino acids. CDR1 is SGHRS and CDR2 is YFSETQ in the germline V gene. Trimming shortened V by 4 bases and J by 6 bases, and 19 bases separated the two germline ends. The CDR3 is CASSPEGVKAPEAFF. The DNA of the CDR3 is TGCGCCAGCAGCCCGGAGGGGGTTAAGGCCCCTGAAGCTTTCTTT.

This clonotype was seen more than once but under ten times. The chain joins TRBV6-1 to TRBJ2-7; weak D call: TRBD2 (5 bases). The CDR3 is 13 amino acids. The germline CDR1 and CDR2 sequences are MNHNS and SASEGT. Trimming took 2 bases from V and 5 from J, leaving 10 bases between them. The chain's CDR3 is CASSEIYGDEQYV. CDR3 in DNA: TGTGCCAGCAGTGAAATCTACGGGGACGAGCAGTACGTC.

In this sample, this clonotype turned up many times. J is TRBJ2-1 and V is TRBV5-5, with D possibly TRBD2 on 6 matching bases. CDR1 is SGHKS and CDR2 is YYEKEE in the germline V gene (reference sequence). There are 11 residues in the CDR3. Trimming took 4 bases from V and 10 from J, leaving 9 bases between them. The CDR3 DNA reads TGTGCCAGCAGCGCTCGGGAGGAGCAGTTCTTC. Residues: CASSAREEQFF.

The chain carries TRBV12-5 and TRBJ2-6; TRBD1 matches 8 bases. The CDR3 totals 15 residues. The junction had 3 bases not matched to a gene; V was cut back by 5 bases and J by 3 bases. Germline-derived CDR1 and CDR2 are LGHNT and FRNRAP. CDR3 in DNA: TGTGCTAGTGGTCAAGGGACAGGTGGGGCCAACGTCCTGACTTTC. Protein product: CASGQGTGGANVLTF.

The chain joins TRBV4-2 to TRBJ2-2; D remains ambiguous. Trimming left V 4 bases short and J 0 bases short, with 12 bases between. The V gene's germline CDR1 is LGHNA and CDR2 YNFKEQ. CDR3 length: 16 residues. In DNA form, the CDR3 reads TGTGCCAGCAGCCGAGGAATATTTGCGAACACCGGGGAGCTGTTTTTT. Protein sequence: CASSRGIFANTGELFF.

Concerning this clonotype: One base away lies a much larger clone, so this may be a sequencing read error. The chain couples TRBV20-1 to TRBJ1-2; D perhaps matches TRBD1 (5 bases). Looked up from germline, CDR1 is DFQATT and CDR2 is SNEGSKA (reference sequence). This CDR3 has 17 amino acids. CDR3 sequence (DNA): TGCAGTGCTAGAGATCGAGGGCAAAGGGAAAGGGGCTATGGCTACTCCTTC. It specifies CSARDRGQRERGYGYSF.

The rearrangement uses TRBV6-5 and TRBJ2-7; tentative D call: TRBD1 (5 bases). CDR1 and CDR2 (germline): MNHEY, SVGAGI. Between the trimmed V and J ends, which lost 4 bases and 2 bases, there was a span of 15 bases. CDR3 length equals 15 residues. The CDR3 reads CASSFTGTPPYEQYV. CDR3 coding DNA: TGTGCCAGCAGTTTTACAGGTACACCACCCTACGAGCAGTACGTC.